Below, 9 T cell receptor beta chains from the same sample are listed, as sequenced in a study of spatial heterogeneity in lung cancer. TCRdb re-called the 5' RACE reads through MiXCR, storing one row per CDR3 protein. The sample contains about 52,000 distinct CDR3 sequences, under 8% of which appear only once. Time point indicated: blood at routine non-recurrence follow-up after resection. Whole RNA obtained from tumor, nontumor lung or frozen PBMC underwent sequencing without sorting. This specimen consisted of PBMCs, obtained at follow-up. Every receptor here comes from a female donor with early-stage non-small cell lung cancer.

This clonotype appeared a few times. The CDR3 region is CASSQPGLASYEQYF. The DNA for the CDR3 is TGTGCCAGCAGCCAACCTGGACTAGCCAGCTACGAGCAGTACTTC. The chain has TRBV3-1 and TRBJ2-7; 8 bases fit TRBD2. This CDR3 has 15 residues. With V trimmed by 2 bases and J by 3 bases, 6 bases remained unmatched. CDR1 LGHDT and CDR2 YNNKEL come from the germline V gene (reference sequence).

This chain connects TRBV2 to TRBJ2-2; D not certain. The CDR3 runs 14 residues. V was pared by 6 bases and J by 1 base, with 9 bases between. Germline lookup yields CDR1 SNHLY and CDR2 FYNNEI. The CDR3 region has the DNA TGTGCCAGCAGATGGACCCAGAACACCGGGGAGCTGTTTTTT. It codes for CASRWTQNTGELFF.

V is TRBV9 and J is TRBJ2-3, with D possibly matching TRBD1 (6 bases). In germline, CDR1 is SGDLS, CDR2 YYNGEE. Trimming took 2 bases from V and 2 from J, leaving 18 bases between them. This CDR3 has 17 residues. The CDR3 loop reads CASSVTGKLLATDTQYF. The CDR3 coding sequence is TGTGCCAGCAGCGTTACAGGGAAACTGCTCGCCACAGATACGCAGTATTTT.

Written as DNA, the CDR3 is TGTGCCAGCTCACCCGCGACAGACGCGGAGACCCAGTACTTC. Translated: CASSPATDAETQYF. The chain employs TRBV18 and TRBJ2-5, with a possible D match to TRBD1 (5 bases). The V gene lost 3 bases and the J gene lost 5 bases, with 13 bases spanning the gap. Germline assignment: CDR1 KGHSH and CDR2 LQKENI. The CDR3 sequence is 14 residues long.

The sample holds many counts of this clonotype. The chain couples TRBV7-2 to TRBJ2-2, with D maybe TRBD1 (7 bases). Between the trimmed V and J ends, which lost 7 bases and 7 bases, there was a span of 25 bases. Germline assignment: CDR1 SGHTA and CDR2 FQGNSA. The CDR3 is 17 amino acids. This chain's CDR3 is CASNPWQGGGAFGELFF. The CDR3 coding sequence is TGTGCCAGCAACCCCTGGCAAGGAGGGGGCGCATTCGGGGAGCTGTTTTTT.

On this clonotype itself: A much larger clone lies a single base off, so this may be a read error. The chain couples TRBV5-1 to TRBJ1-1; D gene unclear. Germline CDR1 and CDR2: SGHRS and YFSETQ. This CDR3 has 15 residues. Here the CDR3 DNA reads TGCGCCAGCAGGCCGGCGGGAACCGATCTCGCGGCAGCTCTCTTT. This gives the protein CASRPAGTDLAAALF.

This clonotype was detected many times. CDR3 in DNA: TGTGCCAGCAGCTTGGAGCGGGGGAGCCAAGAGACCCAGTACTTC. Residues: CASSLERGSQETQYF. This chain uses TRBV11-2 with TRBJ2-5; 8 bases fit TRBD2. CDR3 size: 15 residues. Trimming took 3 bases from V and 1 from J; bases not matched to a gene: 4. Germline V gene data show CDR1 as SGHAT and CDR2 as FQNNGV.

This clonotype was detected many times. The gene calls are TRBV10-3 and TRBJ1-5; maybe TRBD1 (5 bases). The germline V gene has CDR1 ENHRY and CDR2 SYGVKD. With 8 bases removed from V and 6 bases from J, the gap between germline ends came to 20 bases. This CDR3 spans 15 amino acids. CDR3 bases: TGTGCCATCTCCCAAACCCAGGGTAACTTTCAGCCCCAGCATTTT. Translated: CAISQTQGNFQPQHF.

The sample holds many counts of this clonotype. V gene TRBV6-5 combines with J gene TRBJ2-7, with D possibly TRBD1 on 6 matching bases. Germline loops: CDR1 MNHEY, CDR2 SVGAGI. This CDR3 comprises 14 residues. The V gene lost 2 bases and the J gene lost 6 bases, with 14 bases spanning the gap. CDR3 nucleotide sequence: TGTGCCAGCAGTTACGCATCGGGGACATCCGAGCAGTACTTC. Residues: CASSYASGTSEQYF.